This T cell receptor beta chain was retrieved from a study of blood T cells in healthy people across ages. General study points: Conclusively comparing naive with antigen-experienced cells was impossible with unsorted PBMCs.

Per the germline V gene, CDR1 is DFQATT and CDR2 is SNEGSKA (reference sequence). The CDR3 has 10 residues. V lost 3 bases, J lost 13 bases, and 12 bases lay in between. With respect to this clonotype: Its matching antigen is unknown.

A sample-barcoded 5' primer and a J-beta primer mix were used in a second PCR of about 7 to 12 cycles. TCRdb ran MiXCR on the 5' RACE reads and lists one entry per CDR3 protein. The sample has fewer than 900,000 distinct CDR3 sequences, approximately 39% seen once. This sequence originates from a woman aged 55-69 years in good health. Sequences were obtained from blood. This sequence joins TRBV20-1 and TRBJ1-2, with D uncertain. DNA for the CDR3: TGCAGTGCTAGGGAATCCGAGGGCACCTTC. It translates to CSARESEGTF.